The next 14 T cell receptor beta chains were all read from a single sample in a study of CD4 T cells in relation to SARS-CoV-2 and coronaviruses (dated by TCRdb to about 2021). What these receptors recognize is not known. CD4+ T cells from unexposed donors were collected before the COVID-19 pandemic (2011-2018). Following 10 days of culture, the EasySep CD4+ T cell isolation kit was used to isolate CD4+ T cells. Receptors were amplified or captured by the immunoSEQ multiplex PCR assay. The source is immuneACCESS, and TCRdb retained only in-frame sequences with V and J called. Part of the clones is not carried over; for the studies checked, unresolved V genes explain less than half of this, and the remainder is unexplained. The sample profile shows more than 20,000 clones; roughly 82% of them were found once. The ten top clones hold less than 11% of the sample. Sequencing was done on a sample of CD4+ T cells from PBMCs, cultured in vitro. These receptors were collected from a human donor in good health.

The chain has TRBV5-4 and TRBJ1-5, with 7 positions matching TRBD1. Germline V CDR1 and CDR2: SGHNT, YYREEE (reference sequence). Unmatched junction bases numbered 16, after V lost 10 bases and J lost 0 bases. The CDR3 sequence is 17 residues long. The CDR3 sequence is CASTYNQGQYSNQPQHF. Here the CDR3 DNA reads TGTGCCTCCACTTATAACCAGGGACAGTATAGCAATCAGCCCCAGCATTTT.

The chain carries TRBV7-2 and TRBJ2-1; 8 bases are shared with TRBD2. The CDR3 length is 16 residues. J was trimmed by 6 bases and V by 5 bases; bases with no gene match: 12. Germline values: CDR1 SGHTA, CDR2 FQGNSA. CDR3 region: CASSRGRAGVPNEQFF. The DNA of the CDR3 is TGTGCCAGCAGCCGGGGACGAGCGGGAGTCCCCAATGAGCAGTTCTTC.

The chain combines TRBV6-5 with TRBJ2-7; 10 bases are a match to TRBD2. Germline assignment: CDR1 MNHEY and CDR2 SVGAGI. V dropped 4 bases and J dropped 1; count of bases not matched to a gene: 4. There are 15 residues in the CDR3. For the CDR3, the DNA is TGTGCCAGCAGTTCCGTAGCGGGGGGATCCTACGAGCAGTACTTC. It specifies CASSSVAGGSYEQYF.

This clone has a single count. The CDR3 DNA is TGTGCCAGCAGTACCGTCCGAGGCGGGGGGCAGTACAATGAGCAGTTCTTC. Its protein product is CASSTVRGGGQYNEQFF. The genes are TRBV6-2 or TRBV6-3 and TRBJ2-1, with 8 nucleotides matching TRBD2. V lost 5 bases to trimming and J lost 4 bases; unmatched junction nucleotides: 13. The germline gives CDR1 MNHEY, CDR2 SVGEGT. This CDR3 contains 17 residues.

The rearrangement joins TRBV12-5 to TRBJ2-3, with 8 bases that match TRBD2. The ends lost 7 bases at V and 0 bases at J; junction bases unmatched: 6. CDR1 is LGHNT, CDR2 FRNRAP, per germline. This CDR3 is 15 amino acids long. The chain's CDR3 is CASAKLAASTDTQYF. Written as DNA, the CDR3 is TGTGCTAGTGCCAAACTAGCGGCTAGCACAGATACGCAGTATTTT. Using reference TRBV12-5 and TRBJ2-3 for the parts outside the CDR3, the full variable domain is DARVTQTPRHKVTEMGQEVTMRCQPILGHNTVFWYRQTMMQGLELLAYFRNRAPLDDSGMPKDRFSAEMPDATLATLKIQPSEPRDSAVYFCASAKLAASTDTQYFGPGTRLTVL.

Here the CDR3 DNA reads TGTGCCAGTAGTACCTCGGGACAGGGGGGTTCACCCCTCCACTTT. Protein: CASSTSGQGGSPLHF. V and J are TRBV19 and TRBJ1-6; 11 bases match TRBD1. This CDR3 has 15 amino acids. The ends lost 4 bases at V and 9 bases at J; junction bases unmatched: 5. Germline CDR1 is LNHDA and CDR2 is SQIVND (reference sequence).

This rearrangement joins TRBV4-2 to TRBJ2-2; D not certain. Germline V gene lookup returns CDR1 LGHNA and CDR2 YNFKEQ. The CDR3 length is 16 residues. V was cut by 4 bases and J by 0 bases, with 12 bases left in between. The CDR3 is CASSPSTSSNTGELFF. The CDR3 coding sequence is TGTGCCAGCAGCCCCTCGACGTCTTCGAACACCGGGGAGCTGTTTTTT.

The chain has TRBV20-1 and TRBJ1-1, with unresolved D. The germline CDR1 and CDR2 sequences are DFQATT and SNEGSKA (reference sequence). CDR3 length equals 11 residues. Trimming stripped 6 bases from V and 2 bases from J, with 7 bases between. CDR3 DNA: TGCAGTGCGGGCCCTAACACTGAAGCTTTCTTT. Protein sequence: CSAGPNTEAFF.

The chain is built from TRBV7-2 and TRBJ2-1, with D perhaps matching TRBD1 or TRBD2 (5 bases each). The CDR3 sequence is 15 residues long. CDR1 SGHTA and CDR2 FQGNSA come from the germline V gene. With 4 bases removed from V and 2 bases from J, the gap between germline ends came to 12 bases. CDR3 region: CASSSPGPTYNEQFF. As DNA, the CDR3 is TGTGCCAGCAGCTCCCCGGGACCCACCTACAATGAGCAGTTCTTC.

This clone has just one count. V usage is TRBV12-3 or TRBV12-4 and J usage is TRBJ1-1; 9 bases line up with TRBD1. The J segment lost 11 bases and the V segment lost 7 bases, leaving 8 bases of the junction unmatched. This CDR3 region has 12 residues. The CDR3: CASNHRGREAFF. The CDR3 DNA is TGTGCCAGCAACCACAGGGGGCGGGAGGCTTTCTTT.

There are a few counts of this clone. The genes are TRBV4-1 and TRBJ2-5; no definite D call. V lost 0 bases to trimming and J lost 5 bases, with 13 bases between them. CDR3 length equals 15 residues. Germline V gene sequence: CDR1 MGHRA, CDR2 YSYEKL. CDR3 sequence reads: CASSQDGGVGETQYF. CDR3 bases: TGCGCCAGCAGCCAAGATGGCGGTGTGGGGGAGACCCAGTACTTC.

J is TRBJ2-1 and V is TRBV25-1; D uncertain. The CDR3 has 14 amino acids. Germline loops: CDR1 MGHDK, CDR2 SYGVNS. Trimming stripped 2 bases from V and 8 bases from J, with 13 bases between. The CDR3 DNA sequence: TGTGCCAGCAGTGAAAGGACGAGTTCCTATGAGCAGTTCTTC. This translates into CASSERTSSYEQFF.

This rearrangement joins TRBV21-1 to TRBJ1-2. TRBV21-1 is assigned pseudogene status. The CDR3 covers 15 residues. DNA for the CDR3: TGTGCCCATGACCTTAGAGCCCCATCCGGCTATGGCTACACCTTC. Translating gives CAHDLRAPSGYGYTF.

This chain links TRBV9 with TRBJ1-2; D is perhaps TRBD1 (5 bases). Germline V gives CDR1 SGDLS, CDR2 YYNGEE. CDR3 length: 16 residues. The germline V and J ends were trimmed by 0 bases and 7 bases, with 19 bases remaining between them. CDR3 sequence: CASSVGQLRAPGGYTF. CDR3 nucleotides: TGTGCCAGCAGCGTAGGACAGCTCCGGGCCCCTGGTGGCTACACCTTC.